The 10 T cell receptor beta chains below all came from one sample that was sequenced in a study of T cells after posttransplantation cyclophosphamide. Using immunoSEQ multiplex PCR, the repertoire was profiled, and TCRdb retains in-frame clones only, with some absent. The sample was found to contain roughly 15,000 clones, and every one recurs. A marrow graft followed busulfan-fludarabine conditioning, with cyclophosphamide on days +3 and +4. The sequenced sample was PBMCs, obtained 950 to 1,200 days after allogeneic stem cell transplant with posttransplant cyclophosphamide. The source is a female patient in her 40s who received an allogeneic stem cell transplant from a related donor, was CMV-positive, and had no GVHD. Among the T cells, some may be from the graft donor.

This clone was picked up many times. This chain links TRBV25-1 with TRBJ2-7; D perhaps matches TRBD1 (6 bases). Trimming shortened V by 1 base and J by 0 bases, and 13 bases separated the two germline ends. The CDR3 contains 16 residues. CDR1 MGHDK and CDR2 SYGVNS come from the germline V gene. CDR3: CASSESDRFSSYEQYF. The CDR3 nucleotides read TGTGCCAGCAGTGAATCGGACAGATTTAGCTCCTACGAGCAGTACTTC.

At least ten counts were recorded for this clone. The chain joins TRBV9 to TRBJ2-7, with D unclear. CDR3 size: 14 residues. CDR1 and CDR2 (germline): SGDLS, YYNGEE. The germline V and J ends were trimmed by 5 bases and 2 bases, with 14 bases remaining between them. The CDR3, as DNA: TGTGCCAGCAGTCCCCCCGGCGGAACCTACGAGCAGTACTTC. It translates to CASSPPGGTYEQYF.

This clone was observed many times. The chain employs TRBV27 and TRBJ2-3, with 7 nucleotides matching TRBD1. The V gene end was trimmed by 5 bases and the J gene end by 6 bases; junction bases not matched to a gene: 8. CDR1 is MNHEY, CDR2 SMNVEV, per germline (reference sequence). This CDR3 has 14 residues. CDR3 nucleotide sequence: TGTGCCAGCAGTCGAGACAGGGTATCGGATACGCAGTATTTT. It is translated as CASSRDRVSDTQYF.

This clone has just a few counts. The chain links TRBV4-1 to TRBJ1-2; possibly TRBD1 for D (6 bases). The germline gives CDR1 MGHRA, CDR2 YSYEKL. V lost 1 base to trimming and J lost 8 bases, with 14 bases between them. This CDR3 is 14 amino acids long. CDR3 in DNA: TGCGCCAGCAGCCAAGCTACAGGGTGGGTCGGCTACACCTTC. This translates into CASSQATGWVGYTF.

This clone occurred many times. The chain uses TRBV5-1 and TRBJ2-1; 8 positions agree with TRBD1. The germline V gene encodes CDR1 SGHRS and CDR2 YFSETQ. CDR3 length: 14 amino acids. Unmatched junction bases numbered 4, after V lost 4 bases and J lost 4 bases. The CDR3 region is CASSLGQVYNEQFF. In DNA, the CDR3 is TGCGCCAGCAGCCTGGGACAGGTGTACAATGAGCAGTTCTTC.

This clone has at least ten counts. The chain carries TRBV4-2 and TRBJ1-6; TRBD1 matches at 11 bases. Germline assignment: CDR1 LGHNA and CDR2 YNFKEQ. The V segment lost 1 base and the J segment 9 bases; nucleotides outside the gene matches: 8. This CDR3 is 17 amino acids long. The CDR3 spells CASSQGGRGTGGSPLHF. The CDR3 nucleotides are TGTGCCAGCAGCCAAGGAGGTCGGGGGACAGGGGGTTCACCCCTCCACTTT.

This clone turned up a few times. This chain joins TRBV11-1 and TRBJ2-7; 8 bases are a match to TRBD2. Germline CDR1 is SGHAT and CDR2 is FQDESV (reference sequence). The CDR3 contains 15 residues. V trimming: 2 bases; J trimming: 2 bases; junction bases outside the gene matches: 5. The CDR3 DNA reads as TGTGCCAGCAGCTTAAGGGCGGGGGGCGCCTACGAGCAGTACTTC. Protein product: CASSLRAGGAYEQYF.

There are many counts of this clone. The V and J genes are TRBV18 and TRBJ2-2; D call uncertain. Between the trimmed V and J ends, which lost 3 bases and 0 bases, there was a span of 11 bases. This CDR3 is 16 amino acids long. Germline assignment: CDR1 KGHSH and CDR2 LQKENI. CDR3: CASSPRAIANTGELFF. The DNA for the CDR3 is TGTGCCAGCTCACCGCGAGCGATCGCGAACACCGGGGAGCTGTTTTTT.

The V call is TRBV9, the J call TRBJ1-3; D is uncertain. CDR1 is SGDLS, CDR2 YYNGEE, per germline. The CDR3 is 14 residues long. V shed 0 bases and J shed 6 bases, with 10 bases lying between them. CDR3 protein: CASSVGPRENTIYF. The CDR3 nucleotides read TGTGCCAGCAGCGTAGGCCCCCGGGAAAACACCATATATTTT.

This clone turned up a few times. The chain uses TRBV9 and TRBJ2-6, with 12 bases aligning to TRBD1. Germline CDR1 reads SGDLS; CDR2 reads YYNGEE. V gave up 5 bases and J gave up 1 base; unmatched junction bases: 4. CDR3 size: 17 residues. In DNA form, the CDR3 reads TGTGCCAGCAGGGGGACAGGGGGCTTATCTGGGGCCAACGTCCTGACTTTC. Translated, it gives CASRGTGGLSGANVLTF.